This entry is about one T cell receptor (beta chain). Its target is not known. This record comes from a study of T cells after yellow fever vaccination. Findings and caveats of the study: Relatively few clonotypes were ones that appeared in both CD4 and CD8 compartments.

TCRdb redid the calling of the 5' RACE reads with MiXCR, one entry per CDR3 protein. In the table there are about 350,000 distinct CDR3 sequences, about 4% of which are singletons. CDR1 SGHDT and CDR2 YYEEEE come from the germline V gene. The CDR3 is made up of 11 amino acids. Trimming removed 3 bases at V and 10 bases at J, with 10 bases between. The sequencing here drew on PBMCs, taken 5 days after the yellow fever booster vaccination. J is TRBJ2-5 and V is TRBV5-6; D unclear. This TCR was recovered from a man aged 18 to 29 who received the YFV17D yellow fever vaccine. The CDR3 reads CASSSGSRQYF. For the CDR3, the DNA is TGTGCCAGCAGCTCCGGATCCCGCCAGTACTTC.